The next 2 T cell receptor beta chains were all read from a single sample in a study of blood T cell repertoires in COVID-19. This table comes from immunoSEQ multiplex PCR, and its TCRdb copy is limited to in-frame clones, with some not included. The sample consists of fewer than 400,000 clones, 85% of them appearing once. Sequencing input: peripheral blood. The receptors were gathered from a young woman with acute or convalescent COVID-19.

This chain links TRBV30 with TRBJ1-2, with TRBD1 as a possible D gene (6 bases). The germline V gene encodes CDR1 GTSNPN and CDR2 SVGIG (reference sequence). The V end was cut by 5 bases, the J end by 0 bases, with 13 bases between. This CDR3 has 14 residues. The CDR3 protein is CAWGMGASNYGYTF. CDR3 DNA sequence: TGTGCCTGGGGGATGGGGGCTTCTAACTATGGCTACACCTTC.

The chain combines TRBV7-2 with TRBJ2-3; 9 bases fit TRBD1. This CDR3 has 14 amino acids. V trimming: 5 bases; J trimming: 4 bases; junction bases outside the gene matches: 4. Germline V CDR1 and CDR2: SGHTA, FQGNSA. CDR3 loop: CASSLQGAADTQYF. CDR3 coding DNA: TGTGCCAGCAGCCTACAGGGGGCCGCAGATACGCAGTATTTT.